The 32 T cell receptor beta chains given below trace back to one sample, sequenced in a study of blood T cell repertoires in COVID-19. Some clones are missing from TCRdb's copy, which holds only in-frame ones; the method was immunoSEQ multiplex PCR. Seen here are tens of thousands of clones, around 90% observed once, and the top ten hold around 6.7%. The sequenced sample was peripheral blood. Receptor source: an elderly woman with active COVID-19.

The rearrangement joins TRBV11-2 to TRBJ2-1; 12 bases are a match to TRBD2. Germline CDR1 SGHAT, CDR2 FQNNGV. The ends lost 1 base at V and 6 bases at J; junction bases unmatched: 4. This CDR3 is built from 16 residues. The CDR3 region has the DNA TGTGCCAGCAGCTTAGTCGGGACTAGCGGGTTCAATGAGCAGTTCTTC. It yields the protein CASSLVGTSGFNEQFF.

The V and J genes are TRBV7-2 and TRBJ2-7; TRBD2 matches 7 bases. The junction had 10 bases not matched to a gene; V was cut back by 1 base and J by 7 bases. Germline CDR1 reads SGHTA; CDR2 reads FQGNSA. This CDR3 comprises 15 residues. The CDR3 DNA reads TGTGCCAGCAGCTTAGTTGGCGGGAGATCGGGAGAGCAGTACTTC. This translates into CASSLVGGRSGEQYF.

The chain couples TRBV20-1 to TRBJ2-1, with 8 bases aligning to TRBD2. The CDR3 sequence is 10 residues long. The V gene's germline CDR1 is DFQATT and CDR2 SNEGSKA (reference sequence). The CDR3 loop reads CPREGNEQFF. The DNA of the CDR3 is TGCCCCCGGGAGGGCAATGAGCAGTTCTTC.

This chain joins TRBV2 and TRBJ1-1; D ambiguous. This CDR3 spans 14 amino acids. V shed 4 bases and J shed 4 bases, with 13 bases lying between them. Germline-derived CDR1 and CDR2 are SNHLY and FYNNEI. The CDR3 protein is CASSGLSTGTEAFF. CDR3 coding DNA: TGTGCCAGCAGTGGGCTCTCGACGGGCACTGAAGCTTTCTTT.

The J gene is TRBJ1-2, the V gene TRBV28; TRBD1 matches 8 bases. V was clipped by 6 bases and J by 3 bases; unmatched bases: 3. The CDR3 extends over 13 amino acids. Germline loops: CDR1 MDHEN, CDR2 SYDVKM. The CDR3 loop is CASSSTGDYGYTF. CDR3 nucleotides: TGTGCCAGCAGCTCGACAGGGGACTATGGCTACACCTTC.

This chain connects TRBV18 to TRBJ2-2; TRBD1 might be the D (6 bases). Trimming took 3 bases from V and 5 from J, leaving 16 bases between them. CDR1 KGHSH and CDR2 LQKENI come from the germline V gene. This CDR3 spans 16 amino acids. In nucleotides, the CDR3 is TGTGCCAGCTCACCGCTCAGGGGCGCAGAAACCGGGGAGCTGTTTTTT. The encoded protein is CASSPLRGAETGELFF.

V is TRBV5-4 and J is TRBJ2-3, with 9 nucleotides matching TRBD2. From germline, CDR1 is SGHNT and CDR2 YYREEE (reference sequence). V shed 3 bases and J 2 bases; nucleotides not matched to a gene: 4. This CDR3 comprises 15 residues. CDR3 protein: CASSSGLAYTDTQYF. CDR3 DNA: TGTGCCAGCAGCTCGGGACTAGCTTACACAGATACGCAGTATTTT.

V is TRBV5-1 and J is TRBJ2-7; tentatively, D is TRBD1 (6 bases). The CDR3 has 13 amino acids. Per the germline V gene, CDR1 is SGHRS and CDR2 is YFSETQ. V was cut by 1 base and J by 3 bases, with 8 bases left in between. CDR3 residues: CASSLQGFYEQYF. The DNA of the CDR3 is TGCGCCAGCAGCTTGCAGGGGTTCTACGAGCAGTACTTC.

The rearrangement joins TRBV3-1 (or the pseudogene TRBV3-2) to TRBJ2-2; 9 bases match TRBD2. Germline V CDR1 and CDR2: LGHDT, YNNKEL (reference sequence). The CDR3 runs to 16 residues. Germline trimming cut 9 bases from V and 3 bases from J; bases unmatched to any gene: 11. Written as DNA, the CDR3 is TGTGCCAGGGAGGCATGCAAGCGGGAGGACACCGGGGAGCTGTTTTTT. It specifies CAREACKREDTGELFF.

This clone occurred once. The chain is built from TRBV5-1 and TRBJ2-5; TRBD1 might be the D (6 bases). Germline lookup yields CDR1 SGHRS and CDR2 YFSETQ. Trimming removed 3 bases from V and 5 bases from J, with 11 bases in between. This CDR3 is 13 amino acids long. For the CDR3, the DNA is TGCGCCAGCAGCTCCCCAGGGGCCGAGACCCAGTACTTC. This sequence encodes CASSSPGAETQYF. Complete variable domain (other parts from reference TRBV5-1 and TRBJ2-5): KAGVTQTPRYLIKTRGQQVTLSCSPISGHRSVSWYQQTPGQGLQFLFEYFSETQRNKGNFPGRFSGRQFSNSRSEMNVSTLELGDSALYLCASSSPGAETQYFGPGTRLLVL.

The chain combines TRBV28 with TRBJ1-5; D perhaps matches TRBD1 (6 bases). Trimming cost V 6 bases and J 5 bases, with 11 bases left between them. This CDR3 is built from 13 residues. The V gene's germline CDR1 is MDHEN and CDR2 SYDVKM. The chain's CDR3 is CASRETGHQPQHF. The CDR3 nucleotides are TGTGCCAGCAGGGAAACAGGGCATCAGCCCCAGCATTTT.

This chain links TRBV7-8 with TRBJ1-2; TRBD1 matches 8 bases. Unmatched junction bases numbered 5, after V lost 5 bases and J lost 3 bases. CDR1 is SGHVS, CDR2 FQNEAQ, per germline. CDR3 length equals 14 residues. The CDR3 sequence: CASSQTGVDYGYTF. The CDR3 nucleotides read TGTGCCAGCAGCCAGACAGGGGTGGACTATGGCTACACCTTC.

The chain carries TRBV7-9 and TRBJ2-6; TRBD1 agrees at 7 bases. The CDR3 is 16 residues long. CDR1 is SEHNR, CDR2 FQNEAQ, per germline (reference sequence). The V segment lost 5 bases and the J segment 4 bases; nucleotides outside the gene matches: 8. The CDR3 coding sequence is TGTGCCAGCAGCCGAGACAGGGCGGAGGGGGCCAACGTCCTGACTTTC. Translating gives CASSRDRAEGANVLTF.

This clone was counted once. CDR3 sequence: CASRPGLAGVYTQYF. In DNA form, the CDR3 reads TGTGCCAGCAGACCCGGACTAGCGGGAGTGTATACGCAGTATTTT. The rearrangement links TRBV6-5 to TRBJ2-3; 13 nucleotides agree with TRBD2. Per germline, CDR1 MNHEY and CDR2 SVGAGI. With 6 bases clipped from V and 7 bases from J, the junction kept 7 bases outside the gene matches. The CDR3 totals 15 residues.

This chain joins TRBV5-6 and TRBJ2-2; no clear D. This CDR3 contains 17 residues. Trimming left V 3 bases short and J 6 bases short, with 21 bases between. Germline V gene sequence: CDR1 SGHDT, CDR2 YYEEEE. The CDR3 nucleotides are TGTGCCAGCAGCTCCCCTCGAGAGGCTGGAACGGCCGGGGAGCTGTTTTTT. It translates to CASSSPREAGTAGELFF.

CDR3 DNA sequence: TGTGCCAGCACCAGGGCCCGCCGTTTGTATTTT. Translating gives CASTRARRLYF. The chain is built from TRBV6-4 and TRBJ2-3, with D maybe TRBD1 (5 bases). The germline V gene encodes CDR1 MRHNA and CDR2 SNTAGT. This CDR3 comprises 11 residues. Trimming left V 7 bases short and J 14 bases short, with 16 bases between.

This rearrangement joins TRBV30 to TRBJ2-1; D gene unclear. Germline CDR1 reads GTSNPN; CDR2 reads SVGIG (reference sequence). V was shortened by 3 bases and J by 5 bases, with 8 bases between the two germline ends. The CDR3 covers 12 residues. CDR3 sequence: CAWSAYDNEQFF. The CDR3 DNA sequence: TGTGCCTGGAGCGCCTATGACAATGAGCAGTTCTTC.

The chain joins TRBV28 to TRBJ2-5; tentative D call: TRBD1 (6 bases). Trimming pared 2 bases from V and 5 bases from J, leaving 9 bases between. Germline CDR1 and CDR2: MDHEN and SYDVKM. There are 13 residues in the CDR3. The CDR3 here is CASSLQRGETQYF. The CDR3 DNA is TGTGCCAGCAGTTTACAGAGGGGGGAGACCCAGTACTTC.

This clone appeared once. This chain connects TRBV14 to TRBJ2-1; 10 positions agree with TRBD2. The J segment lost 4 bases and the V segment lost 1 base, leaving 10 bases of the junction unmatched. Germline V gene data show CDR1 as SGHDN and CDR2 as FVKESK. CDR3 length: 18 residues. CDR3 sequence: CASSQADSGRLGYNEQFF. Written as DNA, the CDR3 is TGTGCCAGCAGCCAAGCCGATAGCGGGAGGTTGGGTTACAATGAGCAGTTCTTC.

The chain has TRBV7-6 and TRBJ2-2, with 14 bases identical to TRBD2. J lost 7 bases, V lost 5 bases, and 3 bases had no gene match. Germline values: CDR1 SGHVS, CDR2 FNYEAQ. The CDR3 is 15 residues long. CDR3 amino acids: CASSLTSGRVGELFF. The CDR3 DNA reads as TGTGCCAGCAGCCTGACTAGCGGGAGGGTCGGGGAGCTGTTTTTT.

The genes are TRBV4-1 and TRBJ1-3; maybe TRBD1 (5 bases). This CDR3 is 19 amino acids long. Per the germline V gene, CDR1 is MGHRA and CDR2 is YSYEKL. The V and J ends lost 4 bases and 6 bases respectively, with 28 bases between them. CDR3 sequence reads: CASSRKESQGVFLENTIYF. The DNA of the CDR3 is TGCGCCAGCAGCCGCAAGGAATCCCAAGGGGTATTTTTGGAAAACACCATATATTTT.

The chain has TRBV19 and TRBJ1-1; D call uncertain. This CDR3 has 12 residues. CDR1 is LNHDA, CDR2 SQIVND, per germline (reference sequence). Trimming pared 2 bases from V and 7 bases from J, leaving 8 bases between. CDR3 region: CASSITAGEAFF. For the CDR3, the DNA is TGTGCCAGTAGTATAACAGCAGGTGAAGCTTTCTTT.

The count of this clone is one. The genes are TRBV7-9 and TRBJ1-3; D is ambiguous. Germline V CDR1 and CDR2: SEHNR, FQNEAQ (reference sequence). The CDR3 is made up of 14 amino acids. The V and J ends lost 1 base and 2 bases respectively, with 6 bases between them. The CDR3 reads CASSLGRAGNTIYF. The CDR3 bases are TGTGCCAGCAGCTTAGGCCGGGCTGGAAACACCATATATTTT. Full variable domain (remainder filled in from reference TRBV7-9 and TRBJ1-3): DTGVSQNPRHKITKRGQNVTFRCDPISEHNRLYWYRQTLGQGPEFLTYFQNEAQLEKSRLLSDRFSAERPKGSFSTLEIQRTEQGDSAMYLCASSLGRAGNTIYFGEGSWLTVV.

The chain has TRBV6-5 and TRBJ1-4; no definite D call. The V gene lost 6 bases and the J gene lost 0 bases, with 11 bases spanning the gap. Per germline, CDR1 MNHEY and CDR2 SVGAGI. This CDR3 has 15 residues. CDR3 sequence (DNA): TGTGCCAGCAGCGCAATGAGGGCAACTAATGAAAAACTGTTTTTT. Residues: CASSAMRATNEKLFF.

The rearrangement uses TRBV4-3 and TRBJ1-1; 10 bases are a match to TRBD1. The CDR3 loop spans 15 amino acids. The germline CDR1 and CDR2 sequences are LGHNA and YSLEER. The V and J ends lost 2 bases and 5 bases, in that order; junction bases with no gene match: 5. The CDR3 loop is CASSQRGQGRTEAFF. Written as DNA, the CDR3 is TGCGCCAGCAGCCAAAGGGGACAGGGGCGGACTGAAGCTTTCTTT.

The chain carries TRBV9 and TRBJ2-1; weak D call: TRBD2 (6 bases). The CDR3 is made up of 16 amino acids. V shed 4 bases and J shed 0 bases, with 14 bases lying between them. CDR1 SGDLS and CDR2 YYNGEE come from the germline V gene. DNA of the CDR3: TGTGCCAGCAGCCCGAAAGGAGGGATCTCCTACAATGAGCAGTTCTTC. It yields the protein CASSPKGGISYNEQFF.

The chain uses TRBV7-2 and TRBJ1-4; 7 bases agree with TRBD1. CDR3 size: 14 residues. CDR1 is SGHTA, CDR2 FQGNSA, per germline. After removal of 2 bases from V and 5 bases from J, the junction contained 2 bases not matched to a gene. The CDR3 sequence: CASSLQGGNEKLFF. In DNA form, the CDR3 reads TGTGCCAGCAGCTTACAGGGGGGCAATGAAAAACTGTTTTTT.

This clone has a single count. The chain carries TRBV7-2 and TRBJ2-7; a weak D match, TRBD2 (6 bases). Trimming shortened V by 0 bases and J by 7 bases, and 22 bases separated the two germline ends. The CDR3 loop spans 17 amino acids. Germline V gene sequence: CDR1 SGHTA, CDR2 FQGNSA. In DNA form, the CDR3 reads TGTGCCAGCAGCTTAGCGCCCTTATCAGCGTCGGCGGGGGAGCAGTACTTC. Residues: CASSLAPLSASAGEQYF.

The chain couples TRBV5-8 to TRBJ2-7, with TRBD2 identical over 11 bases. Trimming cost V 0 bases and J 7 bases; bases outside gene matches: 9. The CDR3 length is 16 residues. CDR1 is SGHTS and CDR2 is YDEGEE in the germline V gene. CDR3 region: CASSLAATSGVREQYF. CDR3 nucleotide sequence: TGTGCCAGCAGCTTGGCGGCGACTAGCGGGGTTCGGGAGCAGTACTTC.

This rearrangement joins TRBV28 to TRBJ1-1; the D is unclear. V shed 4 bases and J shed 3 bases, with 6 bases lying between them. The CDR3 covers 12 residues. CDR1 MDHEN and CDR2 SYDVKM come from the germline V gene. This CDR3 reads CASSYSHTEAFF. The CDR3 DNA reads TGTGCCAGCAGTTACAGTCACACTGAAGCTTTCTTT.

In nucleotides, the CDR3 is TGTGCCAGCAGCTTATTTGGTCAGAGCAATCAGCCCCAGCATTTT. Translated, it gives CASSLFGQSNQPQHF. The chain links TRBV7-2 to TRBJ1-5, with D unresolved. The CDR3 runs 15 residues. Germline V gene lookup returns CDR1 SGHTA and CDR2 FQGNSA. The germline V and J ends were trimmed by 2 bases and 1 base, with 9 bases remaining between them. Together with reference TRBV7-2 and TRBJ1-5, the CDR3 gives the full variable domain: GAGVSQSPSNKVTEKGKDVELRCDPISGHTALYWYRQSLGQGLEFLIYFQGNSAPDKSGLPSDRFSAERTGGSVSTLTIQRTQQEDSAVYLCASSLFGQSNQPQHFGDGTRLSIL.

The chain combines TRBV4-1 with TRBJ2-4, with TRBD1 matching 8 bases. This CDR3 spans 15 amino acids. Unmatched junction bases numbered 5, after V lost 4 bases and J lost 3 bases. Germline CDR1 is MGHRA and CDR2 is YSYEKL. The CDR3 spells CASSPTGAGKNIQYF. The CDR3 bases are TGCGCCAGCAGCCCGACAGGGGCCGGCAAAAACATTCAGTACTTC.